This T cell receptor beta chain is from a study of T cell changes during pregnancy in multiple sclerosis. The CDR3 totals 15 residues. Per the germline V gene, CDR1 is SGHRS and CDR2 is YFSETQ. V lost 2 bases, J lost 6 bases, and 12 bases lay in between. Assay: immunoSEQ multiplex PCR; the TCRdb copy retains only in-frame clones and omits some. Of approximately 41,000 clones listed, 91% are singletons. Specimen: CD4+ T cells from peripheral blood mononuclear cells, collected in the second trimester of pregnancy. This clonotype was sampled from a female donor in good health, enrolled as a control in a pregnancy study. The chain employs TRBV5-1 and TRBJ1-6; D perhaps matches TRBD1 (6 bases). CDR3 nucleotide sequence: TGCGCCAGCAGCTTCGTCAGGGGAAGTAATTCACCCCTCCACTTT. Amino acids: CASSFVRGSNSPLHF. The full variable domain, in which reference TRBV5-1 and TRBJ1-6 provide the parts outside the CDR3, is KAGVTQTPRYLIKTRGQQVTLSCSPISGHRSVSWYQQTPGQGLQFLFEYFSETQRNKGNFPGRFSGRQFSNSRSEMNVSTLELGDSALYLCASSFVRGSNSPLHFGNGTRLTVT.